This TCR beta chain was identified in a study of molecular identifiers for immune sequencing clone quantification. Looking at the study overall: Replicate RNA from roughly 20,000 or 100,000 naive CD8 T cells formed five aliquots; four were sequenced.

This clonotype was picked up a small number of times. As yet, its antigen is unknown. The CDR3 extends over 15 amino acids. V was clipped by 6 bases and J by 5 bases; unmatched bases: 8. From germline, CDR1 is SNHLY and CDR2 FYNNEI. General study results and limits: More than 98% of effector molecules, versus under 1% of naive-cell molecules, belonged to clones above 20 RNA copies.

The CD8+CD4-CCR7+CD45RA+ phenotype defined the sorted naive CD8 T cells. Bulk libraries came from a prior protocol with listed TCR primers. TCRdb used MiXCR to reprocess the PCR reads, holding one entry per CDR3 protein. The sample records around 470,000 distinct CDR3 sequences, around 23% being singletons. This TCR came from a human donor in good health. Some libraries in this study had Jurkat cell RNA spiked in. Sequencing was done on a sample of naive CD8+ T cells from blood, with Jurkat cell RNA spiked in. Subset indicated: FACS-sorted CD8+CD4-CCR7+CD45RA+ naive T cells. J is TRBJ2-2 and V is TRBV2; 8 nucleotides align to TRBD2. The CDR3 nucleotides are TGTGCCAGCAGAGGAGTCCCGGGGGGGACCGGGGAGCTGTTTTTT. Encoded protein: CASRGVPGGTGELFF.